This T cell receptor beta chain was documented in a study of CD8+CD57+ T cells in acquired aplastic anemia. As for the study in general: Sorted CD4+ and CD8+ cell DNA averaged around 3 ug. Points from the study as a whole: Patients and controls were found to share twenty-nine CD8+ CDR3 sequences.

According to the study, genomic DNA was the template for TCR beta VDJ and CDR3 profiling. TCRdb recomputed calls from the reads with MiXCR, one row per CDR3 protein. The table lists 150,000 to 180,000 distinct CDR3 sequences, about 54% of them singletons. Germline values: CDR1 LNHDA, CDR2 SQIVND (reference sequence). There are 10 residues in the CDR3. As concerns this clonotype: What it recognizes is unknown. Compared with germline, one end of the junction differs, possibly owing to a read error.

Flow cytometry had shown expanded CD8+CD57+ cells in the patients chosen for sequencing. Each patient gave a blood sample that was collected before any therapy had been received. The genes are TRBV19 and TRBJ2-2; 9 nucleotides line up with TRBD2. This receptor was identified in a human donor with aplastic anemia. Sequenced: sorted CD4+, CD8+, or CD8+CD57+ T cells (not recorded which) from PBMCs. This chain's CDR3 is CASSSGGAVF. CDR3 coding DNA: TGTGCCAGTAGTAGCGGGGGGGCCGTTTTT.